This record looks at one TCR beta chain sequence and its context. This sample is part of a study of cytomegalovirus exposure and HLA in healthy donors. This CDR3 has 15 amino acids. V shed 5 bases and J shed 4 bases, with 15 bases lying between them. Germline lookup yields CDR1 SGHVS and CDR2 FNYEAQ. Primers: 60 Vbeta forward and 13 Jbeta reverse. Produced via immunoSEQ multiplex PCR; TCRdb's table is partial and in-frame only. This table holds around 99,000 clones, under 80% found once. Sample: PBMCs. The chain links TRBV7-6 to TRBJ1-5; D might be TRBD1 (6 bases). The receptor comes from a woman in her thirties or forties in good health and CMV-seropositive. The CDR3 region is CASSQMTGLNQPQHF. The CDR3 DNA reads TGTGCCAGCAGCCAAATGACAGGCCTGAATCAGCCCCAGCATTTT.